These 32 T cell receptor beta chains came from one sample sequenced in a study of OX40 agonist ivuxolimab in advanced cancers. TCRdb's table, derived via immunoSEQ multiplex PCR, lists solely in-frame clones and lacks some. The table records about 80,000 clones, about nine tenths of them present only once. This sample comprised CD4+ or CD8+ T cells sorted from blood, obtained in a trial of the OX40 agonist ivuxolimab. The receptors derive from an adult with an advanced solid tumor such as melanoma, head and neck, liver or kidney cancer.

This chain connects TRBV18 to TRBJ1-1, with D possibly matching TRBD1 (5 bases). Trimming shortened V by 4 bases and J by 4 bases, and 16 bases separated the two germline ends. The CDR3 is 15 amino acids. Germline-derived CDR1 and CDR2 are KGHSH and LQKENI. CDR3 sequence reads: CASSQDPGRTTEAFF. The CDR3 DNA follows: TGTGCCAGCTCACAGGACCCGGGACGGACCACTGAAGCTTTCTTT.

This rearrangement joins TRBV11-1 to TRBJ2-1, with D perhaps TRBD1 (5 bases). Trimming pared 2 bases from V and 8 bases from J, leaving 7 bases between. Germline assignment: CDR1 SGHAT and CDR2 FQDESV (reference sequence). The CDR3 has 12 amino acids. The CDR3 loop is CASSLQGYEQFF. CDR3 nucleotide sequence: TGTGCCAGCAGCTTACAGGGCTATGAGCAGTTCTTC.

A note on this clone: Sequence at one end of the junction differs from germline and may be a read error. The chain uses TRBV6-5 and TRBJ2-6, with D perhaps being TRBD1 or TRBD2 (5 bases each). The CDR3 runs 16 residues. CDR1 is MNHEY and CDR2 is SVGAGI in the germline V gene. CDR3 protein: CASSYSRRSGANILTF. The CDR3 DNA is TGTGCCAGCAGTTACTCGCGGCGATCCGGGGCCAACATCCTGACTTTC.

Comments on this clone: Sequence at one end of the junction differs from germline and may be a read error. This chain connects TRBV5-1 to TRBJ2-5; D may match TRBD1 or TRBD2 (5 bases each). The V gene's germline CDR1 is SGHRS and CDR2 YFSETQ. This CDR3 comprises 16 residues. CDR3 sequence reads: CASRLGQGRLQETQYF. The CDR3 coding sequence is TGCGCCAGCAGGTTGGGCCAGGGACGGCTCCAAGAGACCCAGTACTTC.

The V call is TRBV6-5, the J call TRBJ1-1; maybe TRBD1 (5 bases). V shed 4 bases and J shed 2 bases, with 11 bases lying between them. The germline V gene has CDR1 MNHEY and CDR2 SVGAGI. The CDR3 has 14 amino acids. DNA of the CDR3: TGTGCCAGCAGTTCGGGGCCCCTTAACACTGAAGCTTTCTTT. This codes for CASSSGPLNTEAFF.

The rearrangement links TRBV6-6 to TRBJ1-1; maybe TRBD1 (5 bases). This CDR3 contains 16 residues. Per germline, CDR1 MNHNY and CDR2 SVGAGI (reference sequence). The V gene lost 2 bases and the J gene lost 5 bases, with 18 bases spanning the gap. Here the CDR3 DNA reads TGTGCCAGCAGTTACCCAAGGTCCGGGGGGAATACTGAAGCTTTCTTT. Amino acid sequence: CASSYPRSGGNTEAFF.

The genes are TRBV18 and TRBJ2-7; no definite D call. Trimming removed 3 bases at V and 2 bases at J, with 8 bases between. CDR1 and CDR2 from the germline V gene are KGHSH and LQKENI. This CDR3 is 13 amino acids long. CDR3 loop: CASSPTTTYEQYF. The CDR3 nucleotides read TGTGCCAGCTCACCCACTACCACCTACGAGCAGTACTTC.

The chain uses TRBV19 and TRBJ2-6; D gene uncertain. CDR3 length: 15 amino acids. The germline CDR1 and CDR2 sequences are LNHDA and SQIVND (reference sequence). V lost 1 base and J 0 bases, leaving 4 bases between the germline ends. The CDR3 loop reads CASSIASSGANVLTF. In DNA form, the CDR3 reads TGTGCCAGTAGTATAGCAAGCTCTGGGGCCAACGTCCTGACTTTC.

V is TRBV7-2 and J is TRBJ2-7; 9 positions agree with TRBD1. The CDR3 has 13 amino acids. V dropped 8 bases and J dropped 5; count of bases not matched to a gene: 7. Germline CDR1 is SGHTA and CDR2 is FQGNSA. CDR3 protein: CASGRDRVNEQYF. CDR3 DNA sequence: TGTGCCAGCGGCCGGGACAGGGTGAACGAGCAGTACTTC.

The table lists this clone with a count of one. This chain connects TRBV7-2 to TRBJ2-3; either TRBD1 or TRBD2 may fit D (5 bases each). The ends were cut back, 4 bases at V and 0 bases at J, with 17 bases in the middle. Germline CDR1 SGHTA, CDR2 FQGNSA. CDR3 length: 17 amino acids. The CDR3 DNA sequence: TGTGCCAGCAGCTGGGGCCTGGTCAAGCGGAGCACAGATACGCAGTATTTT. It yields the protein CASSWGLVKRSTDTQYF.

The chain is built from TRBV28 and TRBJ1-1; TRBD1 agrees at 7 bases. The J segment lost 9 bases and the V segment lost 8 bases, leaving 9 bases of the junction unmatched. The V gene's germline CDR1 is MDHEN and CDR2 SYDVKM. The CDR3 extends over 12 amino acids. The CDR3 nucleotides read TGTGCCAGCGGACTCGACAGGGAGAAAGCTTTCTTT. Translation gives CASGLDREKAFF.

The chain is built from TRBV6-1 and TRBJ1-2, with D maybe TRBD1 (5 bases). From germline, CDR1 is MNHNS and CDR2 SASEGT. The V end lost 10 bases, the J end lost 5 bases, and 11 bases lay between the germline ends. The CDR3 spans 11 residues. CDR3 bases: TGTGCCACCCTGTGGGGGTATGGCTACACCTTC. It yields the protein CATLWGYGYTF.

The chain has TRBV28 and TRBJ1-1, with 7 bases matching TRBD1. The CDR3 has 15 residues. J gave up 1 base and V 4 bases, and 6 bases lay outside the gene matches. Germline loops: CDR1 MDHEN, CDR2 SYDVKM. Here the CDR3 reads CASSSWGQSNTEAFF. DNA of the CDR3: TGTGCCAGCAGTTCCTGGGGACAGTCGAACACTGAAGCTTTCTTT.

The genes are TRBV28 and TRBJ2-1, with TRBD1 matching over 10 bases. The germline CDR1 and CDR2 sequences are MDHEN and SYDVKM. With 3 bases clipped from V and 6 bases from J, the junction kept 5 bases outside the gene matches. This CDR3 is 15 amino acids long. In nucleotides, the CDR3 is TGTGCCAGCAGTTTCCAGGGACAGGGGTCCAATGAGCAGTTCTTC. Translating it yields CASSFQGQGSNEQFF.

The V gene is TRBV4-1, the J gene TRBJ1-3, with D unresolved. The germline CDR1 and CDR2 sequences are MGHRA and YSYEKL. V was trimmed by 4 bases and J by 0 bases, leaving 4 bases between them. The CDR3 extends over 13 amino acids. CDR3 in amino acids: CASSRSSGNTIYF. CDR3 DNA sequence: TGCGCCAGCAGCCGGAGCTCTGGAAACACCATATATTTT.

The chain links TRBV6-6 to TRBJ1-2, with TRBD1 identical over 7 bases. Trimming removed 6 bases from V and 2 bases from J; junction bases left unmatched: 6. Germline V lookup: CDR1 MNHNY, CDR2 SVGAGI (reference sequence). The length of the CDR3 is 14 residues. The CDR3 sequence is CASRQTGQNYGYTF. CDR3 nucleotides: TGTGCCAGCAGACAAACGGGACAGAACTATGGCTACACCTTC.

The rearrangement links TRBV27 to TRBJ1-1; TRBD1 agrees at 8 bases. The ends lost 5 bases at V and 6 bases at J; junction bases unmatched: 11. The CDR3 loop spans 15 amino acids. CDR1 is MNHEY and CDR2 is SMNVEV in the germline V gene (reference sequence). The CDR3: CASSPRQGPGAEAFF. The CDR3 DNA is TGTGCCAGCAGTCCCCGACAGGGGCCGGGGGCTGAAGCTTTCTTT.

The chain carries TRBV6-1 and TRBJ1-6; the D is unclear. The CDR3 runs to 14 residues. Per the germline V gene, CDR1 is MNHNS and CDR2 is SASEGT. The V end lost 6 bases, the J end lost 5 bases, and 11 bases lay between the germline ends. The CDR3 here is CASSKVGDNSPLHF. The CDR3 nucleotides read TGTGCCAGCAGCAAGGTAGGAGATAATTCACCCCTCCACTTT.

The chain has TRBV10-2 and TRBJ1-1, with 8 bases aligning to TRBD1. This CDR3 spans 14 amino acids. Germline CDR1 reads WSHSY; CDR2 reads SAAADI. After removal of 4 bases from V and 8 bases from J, the junction contained 9 bases not matched to a gene. The CDR3 coding sequence is TGCGCCAGCAGTGGACAGGGGCAAACTCTAGAAGCTTTCTTT. Protein sequence: CASSGQGQTLEAFF.

CDR3 sequence reads: CASSLVTGGTYEQYF. CDR3 sequence (DNA): TGCGCCAGCAGCTTGGTTACAGGGGGCACGTACGAGCAGTACTTC. This chain uses TRBV5-1 with TRBJ2-7; 9 nucleotides match TRBD1. Germline CDR1 reads SGHRS; CDR2 reads YFSETQ. V was clipped by 0 bases and J by 4 bases; unmatched bases: 5. This CDR3 spans 15 amino acids.

CDR3 protein: CASSLRQGAITGELFF. In DNA form, the CDR3 reads TGTGCCAGCAGTTTAAGGCAGGGGGCAATCACCGGGGAGCTGTTTTTT. V usage is TRBV27 and J usage is TRBJ2-2; 8 positions agree with TRBD1. CDR3 size: 16 residues. Losses at the gene ends were 2 bases for V and 4 bases for J; bases not matched to a gene: 6. Germline V gene lookup returns CDR1 MNHEY and CDR2 SMNVEV (reference sequence).

The chain joins TRBV11-3 to TRBJ2-1, with 7 bases aligning to TRBD1. The V segment lost 5 bases and the J segment 5 bases; nucleotides outside the gene matches: 15. There are 17 residues in the CDR3. Germline V gene lookup returns CDR1 SGHNT and CDR2 YENEEA. CDR3 sequence (DNA): TGTGCCAGCAGCCCACGGGGTAGTCAGGGGGTGAACAATGAGCAGTTCTTC. Protein product: CASSPRGSQGVNNEQFF.

V usage is TRBV11-3 and J usage is TRBJ2-7; D gene uncertain. V shed 1 base and J shed 0 bases, with 7 bases lying between them. The V gene's germline CDR1 is SGHNT and CDR2 YENEEA. This CDR3 is built from 14 residues. The CDR3 sequence: CASSLGGNSYEQYF. The CDR3 coding sequence is TGTGCCAGCAGCTTAGGGGGTAACTCCTACGAGCAGTACTTC.

Here the CDR3 DNA reads TGTGCCAGCAGCTTTAGGTCTCCTCCAGCCAAAAACATTCAGTACTTC. Translated, it gives CASSFRSPPAKNIQYF. This chain joins TRBV5-5 and TRBJ2-4; D is ambiguous. Germline V gives CDR1 SGHKS, CDR2 YYEKEE (reference sequence). With 2 bases removed from V and 0 bases from J, the gap between germline ends came to 12 bases. The CDR3 is 16 amino acids.

This rearrangement joins TRBV5-8 to TRBJ1-5, with D perhaps TRBD1 (5 bases). Trimming took off 6 bases at V and 6 bases at J, with 10 bases between the two ends. This CDR3 is built from 12 residues. Germline values: CDR1 SGHTS, CDR2 YDEGEE. The CDR3: CASIAGLQPQHF. The CDR3 region has the DNA TGTGCCAGCATCGCAGGGCTTCAGCCCCAGCATTTT.

This clone came up a few times. This chain uses TRBV6-6 with TRBJ2-7; maybe TRBD1 (6 bases). CDR1 is MNHNY, CDR2 SVGAGI, per germline (reference sequence). V was trimmed by 2 bases and J by 5 bases, leaving 7 bases between them. This CDR3 has 12 residues. CDR3 bases: TGTGCCAGCAGTTACAACAGGGACGAGCAGTACGTC. Protein: CASSYNRDEQYV.

V gene TRBV10-1 combines with J gene TRBJ2-3; TRBD1 matches at 8 bases. Trimming cost V 3 bases and J 2 bases; bases outside gene matches: 7. This CDR3 contains 16 residues. Per the germline V gene, CDR1 is WNHNN and CDR2 is SYGVQD (reference sequence). The CDR3 reads CASSDRGQGPTDTQYF. Written as DNA, the CDR3 is TGCGCCAGCAGTGATAGAGGACAGGGACCCACAGATACGCAGTATTTT.

The CDR3 DNA sequence: TGTGCCAGCAGGACAGCTAATCAGCCCCAGCATTTT. Protein: CASRTANQPQHF. The chain links TRBV2 to TRBJ1-5; tentative D call: TRBD1 (5 bases). Deletions cut 6 bases from V and 4 bases from J, with 7 bases between. Germline CDR1 reads SNHLY; CDR2 reads FYNNEI. This CDR3 is 12 amino acids long.

The chain has TRBV28 and TRBJ2-2; TRBD1 agrees at 10 bases. The CDR3 extends over 16 amino acids. Germline V gene data show CDR1 as MDHEN and CDR2 as SYDVKM. With V trimmed by 7 bases and J by 4 bases, 9 bases remained unmatched. CDR3 in DNA: TGTGCCAGCATACTGGGACAGGGGACCCGCACCGGGGAGCTGTTTTTT. Translation gives CASILGQGTRTGELFF.

The chain couples TRBV27 to TRBJ2-2, with 8 bases that match TRBD1. The CDR3 is made up of 13 amino acids. Germline CDR1 reads MNHEY; CDR2 reads SMNVEV (reference sequence). The CDR3 sequence is CAARGLDTGELFF. The CDR3 DNA follows: TGTGCTGCCAGGGGGCTGGACACCGGGGAGCTGTTTTTT.

This chain joins TRBV9 and TRBJ2-3, with a tentative D call TRBD2 (6 bases). The germline V gene has CDR1 SGDLS and CDR2 YYNGEE. The CDR3 loop spans 16 amino acids. V lost 0 bases and J lost 2, with 13 bases in between. CDR3 DNA: TGTGCCAGCAGCGTAGCAGGCGGGATCCCCACAGATACGCAGTATTTT. This sequence encodes CASSVAGGIPTDTQYF.

V gene TRBV18 combines with J gene TRBJ1-2, with a weak D call TRBD1 (5 bases). Per germline, CDR1 KGHSH and CDR2 LQKENI. Trimming left V 2 bases short and J 0 bases short, with 7 bases between. This CDR3 spans 14 amino acids. As DNA, the CDR3 is TGTGCCAGCTCACCAACGACAGCTAACTATGGCTACACCTTC. Amino acids: CASSPTTANYGYTF.